This is a list of T cell receptor beta chains from one sample in a study of blood T cells in healthy people across ages. Via MiXCR, TCRdb re-called the 5' RACE reads, giving one row per CDR3 protein. The top ten clones hold about 4% of a sample with some 1,500,000 distinct CDR3 sequences, about 45% of them seen once. Sample: blood. Receptor source: a young woman in good health. Each CDR3 is given with its conserved first and last residue. Fields, in order: J gene, D gene, clone size, V gene, CDR3 protein, CDR3 DNA. D genes are given only for firm matches. Some rows have no size entry. The others give once, few or many, or a class for an expanded clone.

TRBJ1-6 | NA | NA | TRBV12-3/TRBV12-4 | CASSLRPGPLHF | TGTGCCAGCAGTTTAAGGCCCGGACCCCTCCACTTT
TRBJ1-2 | NA | few | TRBV20-1 | CSASGGRVYGYTF | TGCAGTGCTAGTGGGGGGCGCGTCTATGGCTACACCTTC
TRBJ1-5 | TRBD1 | NA | TRBV28 | CASSGTAINQPQHF | TGTGCCAGCAGTGGGACAGCGATCAATCAGCCCCAGCATTTT
TRBJ2-3 | TRBD2 | few | TRBV5-1 | CASNGGVSTDTQYF | TGCGCCAGCAACGGGGGGGTCAGCACAGATACGCAGTATTTT
TRBJ2-1 | NA | NA | TRBV9 | CASSVLSTRGINEQFF | TGTGCCAGCAGCGTATTGAGCACTAGAGGAATCAATGAGCAGTTCTTC
TRBJ2-5 | NA | NA | TRBV7-2 | CASSFREHQETQYF | TGTGCCAGCAGCTTCCGGGAACACCAAGAGACCCAGTACTTC
TRBJ2-5 | NA | NA | TRBV6-5 | CASKGEGKETQYF | TGTGCCAGCAAGGGAGAGGGTAAAGAGACCCAGTACTTC
TRBJ1-5 | NA | few | TRBV3-1 | CASSRRSSQPQHF | TGTGCCAGCAGCCGCAGGAGCTCTCAGCCCCAGCATTTT
TRBJ2-7 | TRBD2 | NA | TRBV2 | CASQAGLAAYNEQYF | TGTGCCAGCCAAGCGGGACTAGCGGCCTACAATGAGCAGTACTTC
TRBJ1-6 | TRBD1 | few | TRBV20-1 | CSASDRVYNSPLHF | TGCAGTGCGTCGGACAGGGTATATAATTCACCCCTCCACTTT
TRBJ2-7 | TRBD2 | NA | TRBV15 | CATSRGGEQYF | TGTGCCACCAGCAGGGGGGGGGAGCAGTACTTC
TRBJ2-7 | TRBD2 | few | TRBV5-1 | CASSLSQGGWYEQYF | TGCGCCAGCAGCTTGTCCCAGGGAGGGTGGTACGAGCAGTACTTC
TRBJ2-3 | NA | few | TRBV20-1 | CSAESGQSTDTQYF | TGCAGTGCCGAATCGGGACAAAGCACAGATACGCAGTATTTT
TRBJ2-5 | NA | NA | TRBV20-1 | CSARDRTGVRETQYF | TGCAGTGCTAGAGACAGAACGGGAGTGCGAGAGACCCAGTACTTC
TRBJ2-1 | TRBD2 | few | TRBV20-1 | CSAGGLAGGPYNEQFF | TGCAGTGCTGGGGGACTAGCGGGAGGGCCTTACAATGAGCAGTTCTTC
TRBJ1-1 | NA | NA | TRBV6-5 | CASSFYDTNTEAFF | TGTGCCAGCAGTTTCTACGACACGAACACTGAAGCTTTCTTT
TRBJ2-7 | NA | few | TRBV12-3/TRBV12-4 | CASSAGLSSYNEQYF | TGTGCCAGCAGTGCGGGACTTAGCTCCTACAATGAGCAGTACTTC
TRBJ1-2 | NA | many | TRBV12-3/TRBV12-4 | CASSPSGVNYGYTF | TGTGCCAGCAGTCCCTCAGGGGTTAACTATGGCTACACCTTC
TRBJ2-1 | TRBD2 | NA | TRBV12-3/TRBV12-4 | CASSSSPGGSGAPQNEQFF | TGTGCCAGCAGCTCCTCTCCCGGTGGTAGCGGGGCCCCCCAAAATGAGCAGTTCTTC
TRBJ2-7 | NA | NA | TRBV7-2 | CASSLRGDTSYEQYF | TGTGCCAGCAGCCTCAGGGGGGACACCTCCTACGAGCAGTACTTC
TRBJ2-4 | NA | few | TRBV5-4 | CASSTNRERNIQYF | TGTGCCAGCAGCACTAACAGGGAAAGGAACATTCAGTACTTC
TRBJ1-1 | NA | NA | TRBV14 | CASSQGVSHTEAFF | TGTGCCAGCAGCCAAGGGGTATCCCACACTGAAGCTTTCTTT
TRBJ1-2 | NA | NA | TRBV6-5 | CASSYSIREGYTF | TGTGCCAGCAGTTACTCGATAAGAGAGGGCTACACCTTC
TRBJ2-7 | NA | NA | TRBV12-3/TRBV12-4 | CATSRSRSSYEQYF | TGTGCCACCTCCAGGAGCAGAAGCTCCTACGAGCAGTACTTC
TRBJ2-1 | NA | NA | TRBV2 | CAIEGFLDNEQFF | TGTGCCATCGAAGGGTTTTTAGATAATGAGCAGTTCTTC
TRBJ1-1 | NA | NA | TRBV18 | CASSPGQWVNTEAFF | TGTGCCAGCTCGCCGGGACAATGGGTGAACACTGAAGCTTTCTTT
TRBJ2-7 | NA | NA | TRBV7-9 | CASSSLTGKGYYEQYF | TGTGCCAGCAGCTCCCTAACAGGGAAAGGGTACTACGAGCAGTACTTC
TRBJ2-3 | TRBD2 | NA | TRBV5-1 | CASSLPAGRADTQYF | TGCGCCAGCAGCTTGCCAGCGGGACGCGCAGATACGCAGTATTTT
TRBJ1-2 | NA | NA | TRBV20-1 | CSAGGINYGYTF | TGCAGTGCCGGAGGGATTAACTATGGCTACACCTTC
TRBJ2-7 | NA | NA | TRBV28 | CASRTPEGGLYNEQYF | TGTGCCAGCAGGACGCCTGAGGGGGGCCTTTACAATGAGCAGTACTTC
TRBJ1-4 | NA | few | TRBV4-3 | CASSLGMKGEKLFF | TGCGCCAGCAGTCTCGGGATGAAAGGTGAAAAACTGTTTTTT